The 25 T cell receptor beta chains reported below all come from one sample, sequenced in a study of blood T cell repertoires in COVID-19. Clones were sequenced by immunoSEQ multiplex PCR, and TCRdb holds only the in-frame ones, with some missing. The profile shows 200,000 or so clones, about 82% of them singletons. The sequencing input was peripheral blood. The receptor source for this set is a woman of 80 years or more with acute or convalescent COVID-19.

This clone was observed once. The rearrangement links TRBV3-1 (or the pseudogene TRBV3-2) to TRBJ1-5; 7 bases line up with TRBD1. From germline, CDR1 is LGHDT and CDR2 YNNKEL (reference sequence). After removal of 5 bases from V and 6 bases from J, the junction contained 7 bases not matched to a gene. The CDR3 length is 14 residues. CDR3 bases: TGTGCCAGCAGCACCCGGGACAGCGTTCAGCCCCAGCATTTT. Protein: CASSTRDSVQPQHF.

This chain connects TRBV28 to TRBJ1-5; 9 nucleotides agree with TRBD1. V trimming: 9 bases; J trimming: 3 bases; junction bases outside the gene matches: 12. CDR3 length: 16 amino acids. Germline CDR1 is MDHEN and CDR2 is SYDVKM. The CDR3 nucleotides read TGTGCCAGTCAACTCCCGGGACAGGGTAACAATCAGCCCCAGCATTTT. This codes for CASQLPGQGNNQPQHF.

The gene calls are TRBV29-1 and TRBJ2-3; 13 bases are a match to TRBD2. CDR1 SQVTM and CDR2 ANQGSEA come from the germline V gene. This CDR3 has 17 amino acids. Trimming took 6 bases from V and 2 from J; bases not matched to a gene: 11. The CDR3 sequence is CSVKGTSGNDHTDTQYF. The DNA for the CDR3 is TGCAGCGTGAAGGGGACTAGCGGGAATGACCACACAGATACGCAGTATTTT.

CDR3 in amino acids: CATSRDRAGNTIYF. The DNA of the CDR3 is TGTGCCACCAGCAGAGATCGGGCTGGAAACACCATATATTTT. The chain couples TRBV15 to TRBJ1-3; D not resolved. Trimming shortened V by 0 bases and J by 2 bases, and 5 bases separated the two germline ends. Germline values: CDR1 LNHNV, CDR2 YYDKDF (reference sequence). The CDR3 sequence is 14 residues long.

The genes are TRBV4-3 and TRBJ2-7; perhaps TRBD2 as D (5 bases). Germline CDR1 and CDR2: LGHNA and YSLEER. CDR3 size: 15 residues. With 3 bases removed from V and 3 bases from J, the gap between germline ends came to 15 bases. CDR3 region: CASSQDASGVYEQYF. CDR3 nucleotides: TGCGCCAGCAGCCAGGATGCTTCCGGGGTCTACGAGCAGTACTTC.

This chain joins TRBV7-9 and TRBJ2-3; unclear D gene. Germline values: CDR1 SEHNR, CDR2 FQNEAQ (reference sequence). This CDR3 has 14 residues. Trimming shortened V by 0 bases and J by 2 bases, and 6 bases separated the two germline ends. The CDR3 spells CASSLAHATDTQYF. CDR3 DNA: TGTGCCAGCAGCTTAGCACACGCCACAGATACGCAGTATTTT.

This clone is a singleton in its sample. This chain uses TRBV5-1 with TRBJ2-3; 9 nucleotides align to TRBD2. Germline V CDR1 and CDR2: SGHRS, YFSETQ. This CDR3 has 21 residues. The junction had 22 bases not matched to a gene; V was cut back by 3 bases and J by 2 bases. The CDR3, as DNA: TGCGCCAGCAGCTCCGCACCTCCTTCAGCGGGGGGATTCTCTTTCACAGATACGCAGTATTTT. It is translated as CASSSAPPSAGGFSFTDTQYF.

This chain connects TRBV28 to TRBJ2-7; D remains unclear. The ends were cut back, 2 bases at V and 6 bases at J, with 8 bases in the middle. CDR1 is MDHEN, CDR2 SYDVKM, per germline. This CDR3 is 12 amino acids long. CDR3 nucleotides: TGTGCCAGCAGTTTAATCCCCGGCGAGCAGTACTTC. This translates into CASSLIPGEQYF.

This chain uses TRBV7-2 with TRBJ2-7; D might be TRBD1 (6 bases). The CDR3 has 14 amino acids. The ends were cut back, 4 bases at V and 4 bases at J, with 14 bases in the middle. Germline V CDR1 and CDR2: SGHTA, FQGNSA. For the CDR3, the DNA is TGTGCCAGCAGCTCGGGACAAATTAATTACGAGCAGTACTTC. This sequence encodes CASSSGQINYEQYF.

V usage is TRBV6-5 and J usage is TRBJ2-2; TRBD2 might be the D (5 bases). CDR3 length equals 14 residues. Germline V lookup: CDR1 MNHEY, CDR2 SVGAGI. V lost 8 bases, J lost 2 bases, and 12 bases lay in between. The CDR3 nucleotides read TGTGCCAGCGGGAGTAGCGTTAACACCGGGGAGCTGTTTTTT. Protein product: CASGSSVNTGELFF.

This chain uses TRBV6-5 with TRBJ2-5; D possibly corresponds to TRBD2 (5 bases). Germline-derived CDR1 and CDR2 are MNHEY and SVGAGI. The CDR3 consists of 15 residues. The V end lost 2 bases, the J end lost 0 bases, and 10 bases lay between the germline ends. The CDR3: CASSYERQYQETQYF. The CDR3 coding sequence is TGTGCCAGCAGTTACGAGCGGCAGTACCAAGAGACCCAGTACTTC.

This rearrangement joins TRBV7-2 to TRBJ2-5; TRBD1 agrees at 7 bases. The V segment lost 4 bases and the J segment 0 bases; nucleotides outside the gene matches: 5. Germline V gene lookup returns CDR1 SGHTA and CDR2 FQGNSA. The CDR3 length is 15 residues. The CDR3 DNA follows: TGTGCCAGCAGCTCGGGACAGACGTACCAAGAGACCCAGTACTTC. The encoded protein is CASSSGQTYQETQYF. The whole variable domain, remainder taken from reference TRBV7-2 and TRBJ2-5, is GAGVSQSPSNKVTEKGKDVELRCDPISGHTALYWYRQSLGQGLEFLIYFQGNSAPDKSGLPSDRFSAERTGGSVSTLTIQRTQQEDSAVYLCASSSGQTYQETQYFGPGTRLLVL.

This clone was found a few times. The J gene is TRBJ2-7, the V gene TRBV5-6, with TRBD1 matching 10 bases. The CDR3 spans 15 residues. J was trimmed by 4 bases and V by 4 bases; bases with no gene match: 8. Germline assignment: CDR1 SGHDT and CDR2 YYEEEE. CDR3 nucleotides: TGTGCCAGCAGCCATCAAGGACAGGGGGATTACGAGCAGTACTTC. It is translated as CASSHQGQGDYEQYF.

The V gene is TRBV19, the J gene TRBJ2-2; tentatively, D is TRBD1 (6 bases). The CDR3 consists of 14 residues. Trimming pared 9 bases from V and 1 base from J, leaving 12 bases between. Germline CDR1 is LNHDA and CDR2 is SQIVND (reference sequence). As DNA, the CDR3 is TGTGCCAGCCTAATGACAGGGAACACCGGGGAGCTGTTTTTT. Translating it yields CASLMTGNTGELFF.

CDR3 nucleotides: TGTGCCAGTAGCGAAACAGGGGGCCAACAGCCCCAGCATTTT. This translates into CASSETGGQQPQHF. The rearrangement links TRBV19 to TRBJ1-5; 9 nucleotides line up with TRBD1. V was pared by 6 bases and J by 7 bases, with 7 bases of the junction left unmatched. Germline V CDR1 and CDR2: LNHDA, SQIVND (reference sequence). The CDR3 has 14 residues.

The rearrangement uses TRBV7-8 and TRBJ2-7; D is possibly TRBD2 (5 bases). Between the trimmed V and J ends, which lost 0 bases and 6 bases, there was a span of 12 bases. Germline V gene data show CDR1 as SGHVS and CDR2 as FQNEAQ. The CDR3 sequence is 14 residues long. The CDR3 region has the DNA TGTGCCAGCAGCTTAGCCCCCGGGGTTATCGAGCAGTACTTC. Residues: CASSLAPGVIEQYF. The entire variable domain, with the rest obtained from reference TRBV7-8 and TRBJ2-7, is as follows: GAGVSQSPRYKVAKRGQDVALRCDPISGHVSLFWYQQALGQGPEFLTYFQNEAQLDKSGLPSDRFFAERPEGSVSTLKIQRTQQEDSAVYLCASSLAPGVIEQYFGPGTRLTVT.

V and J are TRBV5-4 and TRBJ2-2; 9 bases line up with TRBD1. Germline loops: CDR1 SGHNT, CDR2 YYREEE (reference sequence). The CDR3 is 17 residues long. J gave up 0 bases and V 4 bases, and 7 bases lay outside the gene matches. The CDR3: CASSPDRGGPNTGELFF. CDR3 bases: TGTGCCAGCAGCCCCGACAGGGGGGGACCGAACACCGGGGAGCTGTTTTTT.

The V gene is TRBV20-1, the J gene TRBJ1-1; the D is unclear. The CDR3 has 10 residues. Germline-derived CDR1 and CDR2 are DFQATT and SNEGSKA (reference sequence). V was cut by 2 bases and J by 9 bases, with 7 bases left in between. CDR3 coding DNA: TGCAGTGCTAGACAAAATCAAGCTTTCTTT. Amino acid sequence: CSARQNQAFF.

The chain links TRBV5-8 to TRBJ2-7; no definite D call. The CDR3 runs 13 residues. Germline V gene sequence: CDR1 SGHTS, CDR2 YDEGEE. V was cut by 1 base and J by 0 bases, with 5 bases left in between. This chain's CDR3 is CASSLTDSYEQYF. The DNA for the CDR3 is TGTGCCAGCAGCTTGACTGACTCCTACGAGCAGTACTTC.

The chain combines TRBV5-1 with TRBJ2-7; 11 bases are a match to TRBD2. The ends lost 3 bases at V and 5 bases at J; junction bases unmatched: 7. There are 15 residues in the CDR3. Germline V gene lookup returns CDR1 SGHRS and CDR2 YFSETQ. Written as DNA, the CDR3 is TGCGCCAGCAGCTCATCACCGACTAGCGGGAACGAGCAGTACTTC. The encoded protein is CASSSSPTSGNEQYF.

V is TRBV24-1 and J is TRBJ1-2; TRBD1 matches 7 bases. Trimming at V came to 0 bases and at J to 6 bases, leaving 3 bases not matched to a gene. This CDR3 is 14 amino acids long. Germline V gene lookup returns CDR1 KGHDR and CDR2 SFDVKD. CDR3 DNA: TGTGCCACCAGTGATTTGGCAGGGGGAGATGGCTACACCTTC. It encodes CATSDLAGGDGYTF.

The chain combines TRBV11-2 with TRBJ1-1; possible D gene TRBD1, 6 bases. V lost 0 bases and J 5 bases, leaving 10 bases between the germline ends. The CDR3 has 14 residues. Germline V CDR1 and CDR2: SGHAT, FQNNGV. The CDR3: CASSLESGTTEAFF. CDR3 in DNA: TGTGCCAGCAGCTTAGAATCCGGGACAACTGAAGCTTTCTTT.

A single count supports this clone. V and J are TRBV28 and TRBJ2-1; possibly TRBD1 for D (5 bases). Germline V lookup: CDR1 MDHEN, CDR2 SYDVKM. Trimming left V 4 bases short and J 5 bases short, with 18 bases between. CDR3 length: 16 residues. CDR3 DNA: TGTGCCAGCAGTTCCCCAGCAGGGCGAGTCCACAATGAGCAGTTCTTC. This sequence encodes CASSSPAGRVHNEQFF.

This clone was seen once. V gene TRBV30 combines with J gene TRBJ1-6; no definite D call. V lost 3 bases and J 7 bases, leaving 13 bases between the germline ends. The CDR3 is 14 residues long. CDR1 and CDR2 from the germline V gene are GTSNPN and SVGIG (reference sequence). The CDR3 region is CAWRSSLENSPLHF. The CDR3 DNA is TGTGCCTGGAGAAGCAGCCTAGAAAATTCACCCCTCCACTTT.

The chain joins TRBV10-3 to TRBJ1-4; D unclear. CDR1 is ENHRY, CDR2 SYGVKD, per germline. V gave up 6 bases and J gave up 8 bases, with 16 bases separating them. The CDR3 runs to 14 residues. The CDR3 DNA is TGTGCCATCAGGTCTGGGGTTGGAGGAGAAAAACTGTTTTTT. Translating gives CAIRSGVGGEKLFF.